This T cell receptor (beta chain) was observed in a study of blood T cells in healthy people across ages (dated by TCRdb to 2013 to 2016). Some background on the complete study: In model experiments, template switching captured about one uniquely barcoded TCR beta cDNA molecule for every two T cells. Using deep sequencing normalized with unique cDNA molecular identifiers, the study measured how TCR beta repertoire diversity changes with age. Donors were grouped into four age groups: young (average 16 years), middle-aged (about 38), aged (roughly 62) and long-lived (roughly 80). To avoid experimental bias, donors of different ages were spread randomly across the sequencing lanes. Two additional independent replicas of 1 million unique cDNA reads from the same blood draw were analyzed for two donors (one aged 18 to 30 and one aged 80 or older).

Libraries were prepared through 5' RACE. These reads were obtained on an Illumina HiSeq 2500. The second PCR ran for about 6 to 11 cycles and used a J-beta primer mix along with a sample-barcoded 5' primer. Each TCR beta cDNA molecule received a unique molecular identifier from a template-switch 5' adaptor carrying 12 random nucleotides. At least 2.5 million CDR3-containing paired-end reads were obtained from each sample. All of the RNA was converted into first-strand cDNA using the Mint cDNA synthesis kit, with a TRBC-specific oligonucleotide serving as the primer. Following uracil-DNA glycosylase treatment, all cDNA underwent a first 18-cycle PCR with the universal primers M1SS and BC2_uni_R. As for the original processing: Each sample was normalized by randomly selecting 1 million high-quality reads, each carrying a distinct molecular identifier. Reads with shared molecular identifiers were discarded instead of being binned into consensus sequences. CDR3 identification, clonotype clustering and error correction used MiTCR with a Q25 quality threshold and the strictest error-elimination algorithm. A nonparametric unseen species model using Euler transformation provided a lower-bound estimate of total TCR beta diversity. TCRdb ran its own pipeline on the public reads, namely fastp trimming at Q25 and MiXCR clone calling, and kept in-frame beta chains. Entries are consolidated by CDR3 protein sequence, retaining the most common genes and DNA. TCRdb assigned the V and J calls; the authors' analysis was not used. The sample has approximately 830,000 distinct CDR3 sequences on record, 60% to 80% of them singletons. In total, the top ten clones hold about 30% of the sample.

The donors were around 39 Caucasian individuals from Russia, aged about 6 to 100 years, who were systemically healthy. Each donor gave about 9.7 milliliters of peripheral blood, drawn into EDTA-treated Vacutainer tubes. Ficoll-Paque density-gradient centrifugation was used to isolate PBMCs, with at least 6 million per sample. Total RNA, at least 6 micrograms per sample, was extracted from PBMCs with Trizol reagent. Naive CD45RAhigh/CD27high T cell percentages were measured by flow cytometry on a PBMC aliquot from every donor. A note on this clonotype: Its antigen specificity is not known. No clone much larger than this one lies a single base away; base qualities are absent.

The germline V gene specifies MNHEY as CDR1 and SVGAGI as CDR2. V is clipped by 4 bases and J by 2 bases, and the sequence between their germline boundaries is 7 bases long. The CDR3, cysteine through phenylalanine, is 13 amino acids long. Only the CDR3 DNA is retained, 39 bases long and in frame from the first base. What the authors observed across the whole study: Observed TCR beta diversity per million T cells fell roughly linearly with age, and a significant reduction was already apparent by age around 40. Observed TCR beta diversity correlated strongly with the percentage of naive T cells measured by flow cytometry. Donor CMV infection status was unknown, potentially confounding age-related changes in expanded clonotypes. Estimates of total diversity based on one million sequenced T cells were regarded as lower bounds and as underestimates. The long-lived group showed more naive CD4+ T cells, fewer expanded clones and increased TCR diversity than the aged group, suggesting age selection. Conclusive comparison of naive and antigen-experienced compartments was prevented by the profiling of bulk unsorted PBMCs.

The sequence was collected from a man aged 25 to 40 in good health. Sequences were obtained from blood. The chain employs TRBV6-5 and TRBJ2-3; the D gene is possibly TRBD2, with 6 bases matching. The sequenced DNA is TGTGCCAGCAGTTGGGGGGACACAGATACGCAGTATTTT. Its protein reads: CASSWGDTDTQYF.